The source of this TCR beta chain is a study of blood T cell repertoires in COVID-19. Study-wide background: Collection of acute and convalescent COVID-19 samples took place in the United States, Italy and Spain. Sources were T cells, B-cell-depleted T cells, or PBMCs; the material itself was cDNA or gDNA.

The authors' processing: Amplified reference gene primers provided the basis for estimating nucleated cell counts. Clones were sequenced by immunoSEQ multiplex PCR, and TCRdb holds only the in-frame ones, with some missing. Clone size and V and J calls were adopted from that table, with D and trimming inferred from the DNA. Altogether approximately 170,000 clones are present, around four fifths being singletons, with the ten largest covering approximately 10%. The sequencing sample was made of peripheral blood. This sequence was found in a human donor in a cohort sampled during active COVID-19.

The DNA for the CDR3 is TGTGCCAGTATTCCGGGACAGGGGCCATTTTCTGGAAACACCATATATTTT. Translating gives CASIPGQGPFSGNTIYF. This chain joins TRBV19 and TRBJ1-3, with 10 nucleotides matching TRBD1. CDR1 and CDR2 from the germline V gene are LNHDA and SQIVND (reference sequence). The CDR3 spans 17 residues. The V and J ends lost 7 bases and 1 base, in that order; junction bases with no gene match: 10.